These 30 T cell receptor beta chains were sequenced from one sample in a study of blood T cells in healthy people across ages. A sample-barcoded 5' primer and a J-beta primer mix were used in a second PCR of roughly 6 to 12 cycles. TCRdb itself ran the 5' RACE reads through MiXCR, one entry per CDR3 protein. In the table there are about 640,000 distinct CDR3 sequences, roughly 30% of which are singletons. The sequenced material came from blood. The receptor set was obtained from a woman aged 80 or over in good health.

This clonotype has at least ten counts. Its ends do not fully match the called genes, so a read error is possible. V is TRBV7-2 and J is TRBJ1-5, with a weak D call TRBD1 (5 bases). From germline, CDR1 is SGHTA and CDR2 FQGNSA. This CDR3 is 13 amino acids long. The CDR3 region has the DNA TGTGCCAGCAGTTTAGACAGTCCCCAGCCCCAGCATTTT. Protein product: CASSLDSPQPQHF.

The table lists this clonotype with a few counts. This may arise from a read error, as a much more abundant clone is one base away. The chain has TRBV5-1 and TRBJ1-1, with 7 bases lining up with TRBD1. V lost 3 bases and J lost 4; bases outside the gene matches: 6. Germline loops: CDR1 SGHRS, CDR2 YFSETQ. The CDR3 sequence is 14 residues long. DNA of the CDR3: TGCGCCAGCAGCTGGGGACAGCCGGTCACTGAAGCTTTCTTT. It yields the protein CASSWGQPVTEAFF.

This CDR3 reads CASSEYRLASTDTQYF. As DNA, the CDR3 is TGTGCCAGCAGTGAATATCGTCTAGCTAGCACAGATACGCAGTATTTT. The chain is built from TRBV6-1 and TRBJ2-3, with a weak D call TRBD2 (5 bases). V shed 2 bases and J shed 0 bases, with 12 bases lying between them. Germline CDR1 is MNHNS and CDR2 is SASEGT. CDR3 length equals 16 residues.

This chain's CDR3 is CSVEGQGYEVAFF. The CDR3, as DNA: TGCAGCGTTGAAGGACAGGGGTACGAAGTGGCTTTCTTT. The chain recombines TRBV29-1 with TRBJ1-1; TRBD1 aligns across 8 bases. Looked up from germline, CDR1 is SQVTM and CDR2 is ANQGSEA. The CDR3 runs to 13 residues. Losses at the gene ends were 1 base for V and 11 bases for J; bases not matched to a gene: 9. Together with reference TRBV29-1 and TRBJ1-1, the CDR3 gives the full variable domain: SAVISQKPSRDICQRGTSLTIQCQVDSQVTMMFWYRQQPGQSLTLIATANQGSEATYESGFVIDKFPISRPNLTFSTLTVSNMSPEDSSIYLCSVEGQGYEVAFFGQGTRLTVV.

This clonotype occurred a few times. This rearrangement joins TRBV2 to TRBJ1-5; 7 bases fit TRBD1. Germline CDR1 SNHLY, CDR2 FYNNEI. Trimming cost V 5 bases and J 4 bases; bases outside gene matches: 8. This CDR3 comprises 15 residues. The CDR3 region is CASSSKGDSNQPQHF. As DNA, the CDR3 is TGTGCCAGCAGTTCAAAAGGGGACAGTAATCAGCCCCAGCATTTT.

Only a few counts were recorded for this clonotype. The chain carries TRBV19 and TRBJ2-1, with 9 nucleotides matching TRBD1. The V and J ends lost 8 bases and 6 bases, in that order; junction bases with no gene match: 11. The CDR3 loop spans 15 amino acids. The germline gives CDR1 LNHDA, CDR2 SQIVND (reference sequence). The CDR3 spells CASGPRDRVGNEQFF. Here the CDR3 DNA reads TGTGCCAGTGGTCCCCGGGACAGGGTAGGCAATGAGCAGTTCTTC.

Concerning this clonotype itself: Possible read error: a much larger clone is one base away. The CDR3 nucleotides read TGCAGTGCTAGTGCCCCTGGGGGCGGGGGGTACAATGAGCAGTACTTC. Translated, it gives CSASAPGGGGYNEQYF. The chain links TRBV20-1 to TRBJ2-5; 8 bases align to TRBD2. The germline CDR1 and CDR2 sequences are DFQATT and SNEGSKA (reference sequence). J was trimmed by 11 bases and V by 3 bases; bases with no gene match: 20. This CDR3 region has 16 residues.

This clonotype was counted many times. The genes are TRBV7-9 and TRBJ1-2; D is undetermined. The germline V and J ends were trimmed by 3 bases and 0 bases, with 11 bases remaining between them. Germline values: CDR1 SEHNR, CDR2 FQNEAQ (reference sequence). The CDR3 has 15 amino acids. The chain's CDR3 is CASSLGSGTNYGYTF. In nucleotides, the CDR3 is TGTGCCAGCAGCTTGGGGTCCGGTACTAACTATGGCTACACCTTC.

This clonotype came up a few times. A much bigger clone sits one base away, suggesting this may be a read error. The CDR3 sequence is CASGPPGEAGYTF. In DNA, the CDR3 is TGTGCCAGCGGCCCTCCAGGGGAGGCTGGCTACACCTTC. The rearrangement joins TRBV7-9 to TRBJ1-2; weak D call: TRBD1 (6 bases). Germline CDR1 SEHNR, CDR2 FQNEAQ (reference sequence). Trimming took off 8 bases at V and 7 bases at J, with 17 bases between the two ends. This CDR3 spans 13 amino acids.

The CDR3 DNA reads TGCAGTGCCCGACGATTGACACTTGGAAACACCATATATTTT. Protein sequence: CSARRLTLGNTIYF. The genes are TRBV20-1 and TRBJ1-3; D not resolved. V lost 6 bases and J lost 3, with 15 bases in between. In germline, CDR1 is DFQATT, CDR2 SNEGSKA (reference sequence). CDR3 size: 14 residues.

This clonotype occurred many times. This CDR3 reads CASSQRGGRGEQYF. CDR3 nucleotide sequence: TGTGCCAGCAGTCAGCGCGGGGGGAGGGGCGAGCAGTACTTC. The chain carries TRBV27 and TRBJ2-7; 8 bases match TRBD2. The CDR3 loop spans 14 amino acids. The germline CDR1 and CDR2 sequences are MNHEY and SMNVEV (reference sequence). The V segment lost 5 bases and the J segment 6 bases; nucleotides outside the gene matches: 9.

This clonotype was recorded many times. V is TRBV5-1 and J is TRBJ2-3, with TRBD2 as a possible D gene (7 bases). The CDR3 has 15 residues. The V end lost 4 bases, the J end lost 6 bases, and 18 bases lay between the germline ends. Looked up from germline, CDR1 is SGHRS and CDR2 is YFSETQ. The CDR3 nucleotides are TGCGCCAGCAGCCCCCTTGGGGGGGGCTATGATACGCAGTATTTT. Its protein product is CASSPLGGGYDTQYF.

The chain has TRBV7-2 and TRBJ2-1; D may be TRBD2 (6 bases). This CDR3 is built from 16 residues. Germline values: CDR1 SGHTA, CDR2 FQGNSA. Trimming pared 8 bases from V and 8 bases from J, leaving 25 bases between. This chain's CDR3 is CASFYDGGRGLDEQFF. Here the CDR3 DNA reads TGTGCCAGCTTTTACGACGGGGGTCGAGGTTTGGATGAGCAGTTCTTC.

Comment on this clonotype: This may be a read error: a much more frequent sequence differs by one nucleotide. The conserved final phenylalanine or tryptophan is absent from the CDR3, which likely points to a read error. The CDR3 nucleotides are TGCAGCGTTCGCAAGTTACAGGAGAACCCCTATAATTCACCCCTCCACTTG. Translated, it gives CSVRKLQENPYNSPLHL. The gene calls are TRBV29-1 and TRBJ1-6; maybe TRBD1 (5 bases). The ends were cut back, 5 bases at V and 2 bases at J, with 19 bases in the middle. The CDR3 has 17 amino acids. CDR1 and CDR2 (germline): SQVTM, ANQGSEA.

In its sample, this clonotype was seen many times. A read error is possible here, since a much larger clone lies one base away. The CDR3 loop reads CASRGTDNEQYF. CDR3 bases: TGTGCCAGCAGGGGGACGGACAATGAGCAGTACTTC. V usage is TRBV12-3 or TRBV12-4 and J usage is TRBJ2-7; possibly TRBD1 or TRBD2 for D (5 bases each). The ends were cut back, 6 bases at V and 7 bases at J, with 13 bases in the middle. This CDR3 comprises 12 residues.

V gene TRBV20-1 combines with J gene TRBJ2-5; 7 nucleotides match TRBD1. Trimming cost V 6 bases and J 4 bases; bases outside gene matches: 14. Looked up from germline, CDR1 is DFQATT and CDR2 is SNEGSKA (reference sequence). The CDR3 extends over 15 amino acids. The CDR3 loop is CSASSLTGSAETQYF. The CDR3 bases are TGCAGTGCCAGCAGCTTGACAGGGTCGGCAGAGACCCAGTACTTC.

Turning to this clonotype: Being one base from a much bigger clone, this may be a read error. V and J are TRBV6-5 and TRBJ2-5, with 7 bases aligning to TRBD1. The germline CDR1 and CDR2 sequences are MNHEY and SVGAGI. This CDR3 region has 15 residues. The V segment lost 4 bases and the J segment 2 bases; nucleotides outside the gene matches: 7. For the CDR3, the DNA is TGTGCCAGCAGTTCATCGAGACAGGGACAAGAGACCCAGTACTTC. Protein: CASSSSRQGQETQYF.

This clonotype was detected only a few times. The rearrangement uses TRBV6-5 and TRBJ2-3; 9 bases line up with TRBD2. The V segment lost 5 bases and the J segment 5 bases; nucleotides outside the gene matches: 5. Germline V gives CDR1 MNHEY, CDR2 SVGAGI. The CDR3 runs to 14 residues. The CDR3: CASSAGGPVDTQYF. CDR3 DNA: TGTGCCAGCAGTGCGGGGGGGCCAGTAGATACGCAGTATTTT.

There are a few counts of this clonotype. The chain uses TRBV28 and TRBJ2-1, with TRBD1 matching over 10 bases. Germline trimming cut 5 bases from V and 4 bases from J; bases unmatched to any gene: 8. The CDR3 totals 16 residues. CDR1 and CDR2 from the germline V gene are MDHEN and SYDVKM. The CDR3 coding sequence is TGTGCCAGCAGTCCTCAGGGACAGGGGAGGTACAATGAGCAGTTCTTC. This sequence encodes CASSPQGQGRYNEQFF.

This clonotype has at least ten counts. The CDR3 here is CASKRDRGTEAFF. CDR3 bases: TGTGCCAGCAAGAGGGACAGGGGCACTGAAGCTTTCTTT. The V and J genes are TRBV2 and TRBJ1-1, with 10 bases fitting TRBD1. CDR1 is SNHLY and CDR2 is FYNNEI in the germline V gene. V gave up 7 bases and J gave up 4 bases; unmatched junction bases: 3. The CDR3 has 13 amino acids.

The chain is built from TRBV10-2 and TRBJ1-5, with 9 bases that match TRBD1. Germline-derived CDR1 and CDR2 are WSHSY and SAAADI. With V trimmed by 6 bases and J by 0 bases, 9 bases remained unmatched. The CDR3 runs 17 residues. DNA for the CDR3: TGCGCCAGCAGCCGACAGGGGGGATTTAATAGCAATCAGCCCCAGCATTTT. Protein product: CASSRQGGFNSNQPQHF.

This clonotype was counted a few times. The chain couples TRBV29-1 to TRBJ2-4; D not resolved. The last part of the DNA fits TRBJ2-5 better; the J call may be wrong. CDR3 length: 14 residues. Germline V gene data show CDR1 as SQVTM and CDR2 as ANQGSEA. CDR3 loop: CSVEFHTEQETQYF. For the CDR3, the DNA is TGCAGCGTTGAATTCCATACAGAACAAGAGACCCAGTACTTC.

With respect to this clonotype: Since a much larger clone is just one base distant, this may be a read error. The chain couples TRBV6-2 or TRBV6-3 to TRBJ2-5; 7 bases are a match to TRBD1. Losses at the gene ends were 6 bases for V and 11 bases for J; bases not matched to a gene: 15. Germline CDR1 and CDR2: MNHEY and SVGEGT. CDR3 length equals 14 residues. CDR3 sequence: CASRRSGGPNEQYF. The CDR3 region has the DNA TGTGCCAGCAGAAGGTCAGGGGGTCCCAATGAGCAGTACTTC.

This clonotype was seen many times. The V and J genes are TRBV7-2 and TRBJ2-3; D is ambiguous. Germline CDR1 SGHTA, CDR2 FQGNSA. This CDR3 comprises 14 residues. Trimming removed 3 bases from V and 6 bases from J, with 13 bases in between. CDR3: CASSLGPNLDTQYF. The CDR3 nucleotides are TGTGCCAGCAGCTTGGGCCCTAATTTGGATACGCAGTATTTT.

This clonotype was seen ten or more times. The chain carries TRBV7-8 and TRBJ1-2; D might be TRBD1 (6 bases). The CDR3 totals 12 residues. V shed 5 bases and J shed 8 bases, with 12 bases lying between them. From germline, CDR1 is SGHVS and CDR2 FQNEAQ. CDR3 bases: TGTGCCAGCAGCCCAGGACAGAGAGGCTACACCTTC. Its translation is CASSPGQRGYTF.

This clonotype has at least ten counts. The chain joins TRBV20-1 to TRBJ1-2; possible D gene TRBD1, 6 bases. Germline V lookup: CDR1 DFQATT, CDR2 SNEGSKA (reference sequence). Trimming took 5 bases from V and 6 from J, leaving 16 bases between them. The CDR3 runs 13 residues. The CDR3 DNA reads TGCAGTGCTGACAATAAAGGGGGAAATGGCTACACCTTC. This encodes CSADNKGGNGYTF.

The J gene is TRBJ2-1, the V gene TRBV7-7; 9 bases fit TRBD2. J was trimmed by 4 bases and V by 8 bases; bases with no gene match: 12. The CDR3 is 16 amino acids. Looked up from germline, CDR1 is SSHAT and CDR2 is FNYEAQ (reference sequence). The CDR3 protein is CASSPPETSGYNEQFF. The CDR3 nucleotides are TGTGCCAGCTCACCGCCCGAGACTAGCGGTTACAATGAGCAGTTCTTC.

The rearrangement joins TRBV4-2 to TRBJ1-2; no clear D gene. This CDR3 has 13 amino acids. The germline CDR1 and CDR2 sequences are LGHNA and YNFKEQ. V shed 5 bases and J shed 7 bases, with 14 bases lying between them. The CDR3, as DNA: TGTGCCAGCAGCTCACCGGCGGGGAGTGGCTACACCTTC. Residues: CASSSPAGSGYTF.

Turning to this clonotype: A much larger clone is a single base away; this may be a read error. The V call is TRBV3-1, the J call TRBJ2-4; TRBD1 or TRBD2 may be the D gene (6 bases each). The J call could be wrong; TRBJ2-7 is a better fit for the DNA end. The V gene's germline CDR1 is LGHDT and CDR2 YNNKEL (reference sequence). The CDR3 contains 17 residues. The chain's CDR3 is CASSQVWDKLTRGEQYF. The CDR3 DNA reads TGTGCCAGCAGCCAAGTGTGGGACAAACTTACGCGGGGCGAGCAGTACTTC.

In its sample, this clonotype was seen many times. The gene calls are TRBV5-1 and TRBJ1-1; D is possibly TRBD1 (5 bases). This CDR3 comprises 16 residues. The germline V gene encodes CDR1 SGHRS and CDR2 YFSETQ. Trimming removed 3 bases at V and 3 bases at J, with 18 bases between. The CDR3 bases are TGCGCCAGCAGCTCGAAACCGAGGGACCAAGACACTGAAGCTTTCTTT. As protein: CASSSKPRDQDTEAFF.